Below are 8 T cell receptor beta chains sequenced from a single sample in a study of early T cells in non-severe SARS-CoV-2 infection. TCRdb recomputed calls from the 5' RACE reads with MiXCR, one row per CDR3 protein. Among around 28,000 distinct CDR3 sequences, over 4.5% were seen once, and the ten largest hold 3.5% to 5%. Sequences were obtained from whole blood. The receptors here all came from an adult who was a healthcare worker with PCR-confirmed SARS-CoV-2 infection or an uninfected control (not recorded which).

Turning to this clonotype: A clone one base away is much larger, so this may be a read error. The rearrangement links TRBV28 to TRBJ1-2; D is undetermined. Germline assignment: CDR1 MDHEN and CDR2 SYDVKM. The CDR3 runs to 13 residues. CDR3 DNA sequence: TGTGTCAGCAGTCCTGGATTTAACTATGGCTACACCTTC. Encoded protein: CVSSPGFNYGYTF.

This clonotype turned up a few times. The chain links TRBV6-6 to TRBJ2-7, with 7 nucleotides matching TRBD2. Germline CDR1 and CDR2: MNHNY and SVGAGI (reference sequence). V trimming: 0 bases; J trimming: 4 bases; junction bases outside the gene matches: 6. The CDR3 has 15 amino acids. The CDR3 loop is CASSYSTSIGYEQYF. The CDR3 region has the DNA TGTGCCAGCAGTTACTCGACTAGCATTGGGTACGAGCAGTACTTC.

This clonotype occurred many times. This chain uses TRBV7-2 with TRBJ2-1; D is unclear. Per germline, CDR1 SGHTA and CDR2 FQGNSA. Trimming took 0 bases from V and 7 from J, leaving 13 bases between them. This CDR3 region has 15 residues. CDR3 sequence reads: CASSLATPIWNEQFF. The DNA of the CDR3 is TGTGCCAGCAGCTTAGCGACACCAATTTGGAATGAGCAGTTCTTC.

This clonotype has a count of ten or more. This CDR3 reads CASNTGVSPDTQYF. The CDR3 nucleotides are TGTGCCAGCAACACTGGGGTCTCACCGGATACGCAGTATTTT. The chain uses TRBV12-3 or TRBV12-4 and TRBJ2-3; unclear D gene. The CDR3 has 14 residues. Trimming cost V 7 bases and J 6 bases, with 17 bases left between them.

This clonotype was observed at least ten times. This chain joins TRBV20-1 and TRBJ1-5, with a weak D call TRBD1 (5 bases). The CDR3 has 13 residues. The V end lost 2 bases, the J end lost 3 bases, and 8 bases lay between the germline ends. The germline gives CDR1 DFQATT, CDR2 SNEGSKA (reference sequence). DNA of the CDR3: TGCAGTGCTAGAAGGGGACTCAATCAGCCCCAGCATTTT. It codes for CSARRGLNQPQHF.

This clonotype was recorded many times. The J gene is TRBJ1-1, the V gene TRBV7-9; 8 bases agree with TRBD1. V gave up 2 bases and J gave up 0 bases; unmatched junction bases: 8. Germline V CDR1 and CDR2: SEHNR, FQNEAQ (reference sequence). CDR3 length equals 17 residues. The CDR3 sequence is CASSLTGTGFMNTEAFF. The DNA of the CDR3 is TGTGCCAGCAGCTTAACTGGGACAGGCTTCATGAACACTGAAGCTTTCTTT.

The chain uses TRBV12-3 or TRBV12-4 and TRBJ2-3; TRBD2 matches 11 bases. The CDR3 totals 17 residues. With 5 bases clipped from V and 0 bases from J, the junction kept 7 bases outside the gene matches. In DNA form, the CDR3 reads TGTGCCAGCAGTGAGAGACTAGCGGGGCCAAGCACAGATACGCAGTATTTT. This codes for CASSERLAGPSTDTQYF.

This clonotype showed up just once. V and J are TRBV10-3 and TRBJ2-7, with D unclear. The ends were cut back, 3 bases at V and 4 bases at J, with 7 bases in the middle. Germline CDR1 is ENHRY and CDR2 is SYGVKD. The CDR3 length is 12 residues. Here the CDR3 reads CAISDSSYEQYF. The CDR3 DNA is TGTGCCATCAGTGACAGTAGTTACGAGCAGTACTTC.